This TCR beta chain came from a study of T cell responses to AZD1222 COVID-19 vaccine. Only in-frame clones appear in the TCRdb table, and some are missing; sequencing was by immunoSEQ multiplex PCR. The sample carries approximately 88,000 clones, around 73% recorded once. In germline, CDR1 is KGHSH, CDR2 LQKENI. With 3 bases clipped from V and 5 bases from J, the junction kept 2 bases outside the gene matches. This CDR3 contains 14 residues. This clone was detected only once. The antigen remains undetermined. Study findings and constraints: Unmutated variant regions are reportedly the target of nearly half of TCRs that are spike-specific.

The material sequenced was peripheral blood, taken on day 0 of AZD1222 vaccination. This sequence joins TRBV18 and TRBJ2-2; 8 nucleotides match TRBD1. The sequence was obtained from an adult in good health. The CDR3 loop reads CASSPRQGTGELFF. The DNA for the CDR3 is TGTGCCAGCTCACCCAGACAGGGGACCGGGGAGCTGTTTTTT.